Listed here are 32 T cell receptor beta chains from one sample, sequenced in a study of blood T cell repertoires in COVID-19. Here immunoSEQ multiplex PCR was the method, and the copy in TCRdb shows in-frame clones only, minus some. The sample has roughly 230,000 clones, under 90% seen once. Sequencing input: peripheral blood. The receptors shown here come from a woman older than 75 with acute or convalescent COVID-19.

The chain couples TRBV6-2 or TRBV6-3 to TRBJ2-1; TRBD2 agrees at 14 bases. Germline V gene data show CDR1 as MNHEY and CDR2 as SVGEGT. The CDR3 has 18 residues. Germline trimming cut 5 bases from V and 4 bases from J; bases unmatched to any gene: 10. Here the CDR3 reads CASSPTSGGGSRYNEQFF. The CDR3 coding sequence is TGTGCCAGCAGTCCGACTAGCGGGGGGGGTTCAAGGTACAATGAGCAGTTCTTC.

This clone was found a few times. This chain uses TRBV12-5 with TRBJ2-2, with D unclear. The V and J ends lost 1 base and 0 bases respectively, with 3 bases between them. Germline V gene data show CDR1 as LGHNT and CDR2 as FRNRAP. The CDR3 consists of 14 residues. The CDR3 here is CASGLAPNTGELFF. CDR3 in DNA: TGTGCTAGTGGTTTGGCTCCGAACACCGGGGAGCTGTTTTTT.

This CDR3 is CASSIWKGQSDTQYF. The CDR3 DNA reads as TGTGCCAGTAGTATATGGAAAGGACAGTCAGATACGCAGTATTTT. The chain is built from TRBV19 and TRBJ2-3; the D gene is possibly TRBD1 (6 bases). V lost 2 bases to trimming and J lost 4 bases, with 13 bases between them. CDR1 is LNHDA, CDR2 SQIVND, per germline (reference sequence). There are 15 residues in the CDR3.

This chain joins TRBV19 and TRBJ1-2; no clear D gene. Germline V gene lookup returns CDR1 LNHDA and CDR2 SQIVND (reference sequence). The CDR3 is 16 amino acids. Trimming removed 7 bases from V and 3 bases from J, with 21 bases in between. CDR3 coding DNA: TGTGCCAGTACTTACTCGACTCGCCGGAGCGACTATGGCTACACCTTC. This gives the protein CASTYSTRRSDYGYTF.

The V call is TRBV30, the J call TRBJ1-2; TRBD1 might be the D (5 bases). The CDR3 length is 12 residues. Germline loops: CDR1 GTSNPN, CDR2 SVGIG (reference sequence). The V end was cut by 3 bases, the J end by 6 bases, with 11 bases between. The CDR3 DNA sequence: TGTGCCTGGAGAGACAGCTATAATGGCTACACCTTC. Its protein product is CAWRDSYNGYTF.

This clone occurred a few times. The chain has TRBV2 and TRBJ1-1, with D unresolved. CDR1 and CDR2 (germline): SNHLY, FYNNEI. Trimming cost V 5 bases and J 6 bases, with 13 bases left between them. The CDR3 is 13 residues long. Here the CDR3 DNA reads TGTGCCAGCAGTCGCCCGGGGATCCCTGAAGCTTTCTTT. Translating it yields CASSRPGIPEAFF.

V is TRBV28 and J is TRBJ1-1, with TRBD1 matching over 10 bases. The V and J ends lost 2 bases and 5 bases, in that order; junction bases with no gene match: 2. The germline V gene has CDR1 MDHEN and CDR2 SYDVKM. This CDR3 spans 14 amino acids. CDR3 amino acids: CASSLDRGLTEAFF. CDR3 nucleotides: TGTGCCAGCAGTTTAGACAGGGGGCTTACTGAAGCTTTCTTT.

This chain connects TRBV7-2 to TRBJ1-4; D gene unclear. Per germline, CDR1 SGHTA and CDR2 FQGNSA. The germline V and J ends were trimmed by 1 base and 5 bases, with 11 bases remaining between them. The CDR3 runs to 15 residues. DNA of the CDR3: TGTGCCAGCAGCTTAGGTGGCGGCATAAATGAAAAACTGTTTTTT. Protein sequence: CASSLGGGINEKLFF.

The chain links TRBV30 to TRBJ2-1; TRBD1 matches 9 bases. The CDR3 has 16 residues. CDR1 is GTSNPN and CDR2 is SVGIG in the germline V gene (reference sequence). V was pared by 3 bases and J by 12 bases, with 18 bases of the junction left unmatched. DNA for the CDR3: TGTGCCTGGAGCCACACCCGGGACAGGGTTGTTCAAGGGCAGTTCTTC. Its translation is CAWSHTRDRVVQGQFF.

V usage is TRBV19 and J usage is TRBJ2-7; a possible D gene is TRBD1 (6 bases). CDR3 length: 14 amino acids. The germline CDR1 and CDR2 sequences are LNHDA and SQIVND (reference sequence). The V and J ends lost 5 bases and 0 bases respectively, with 11 bases between them. The CDR3 DNA is TGTGCCAGTAGTCCGCGGACAGACTCCTACGAGCAGTACTTC. Its translation is CASSPRTDSYEQYF.

On this clone: At one end the junction does not follow the germline gene, possibly because of a read error. This chain joins TRBV3-1 (or the pseudogene TRBV3-2) and TRBJ2-5; 7 nucleotides match TRBD2. The germline gives CDR1 LGHDT, CDR2 YNNKEL (reference sequence). The CDR3 has 14 amino acids. The CDR3 region is CASSQERGRGTQYF. In nucleotides, the CDR3 is TGTGCCAGCAGTCAAGAGCGGGGCCGGGGAACCCAGTACTTC.

V and J are TRBV18 and TRBJ2-2; D perhaps matches TRBD1 (5 bases). The CDR3 runs to 16 residues. Deletions cut 4 bases from V and 0 bases from J, with 12 bases between. The germline V gene encodes CDR1 KGHSH and CDR2 LQKENI. The chain's CDR3 is CASSRNRHPNTGELFF. The CDR3 region has the DNA TGTGCCAGCTCACGAAACAGGCACCCGAACACCGGGGAGCTGTTTTTT.

As DNA, the CDR3 is TGTGCCAGCAGTGGACAGGGCGGGCGCGGGGAGCTGTTTTTT. This sequence encodes CASSGQGGRGELFF. The chain combines TRBV28 with TRBJ2-2, with 8 bases lining up with TRBD1. Unmatched junction bases numbered 6, after V lost 5 bases and J lost 7 bases. Germline loops: CDR1 MDHEN, CDR2 SYDVKM. The CDR3 has 14 amino acids.

The rearrangement uses TRBV4-2 and TRBJ1-1; D is perhaps TRBD1 (5 bases). Trimming pared 1 base from V and 6 bases from J, leaving 9 bases between. The CDR3 is 13 amino acids. Germline CDR1 and CDR2: LGHNA and YNFKEQ. In DNA, the CDR3 is TGTGCCAGCAGCCAAGTTGACAGTCCTGAAGCTTTCTTT. It specifies CASSQVDSPEAFF.

This chain joins TRBV5-1 and TRBJ1-1; D unresolved. V lost 0 bases to trimming and J lost 0 bases, with 6 bases between them. The CDR3 covers 14 residues. Germline V gene sequence: CDR1 SGHRS, CDR2 YFSETQ. In DNA form, the CDR3 reads TGCGCCAGCAGCTTGGATACAGTGAACACTGAAGCTTTCTTT. Its protein is CASSLDTVNTEAFF.

This chain links TRBV6-5 with TRBJ1-1; possibly TRBD1 for D (5 bases). Germline V CDR1 and CDR2: MNHEY, SVGAGI. Trimming took off 6 bases at V and 11 bases at J, with 19 bases between the two ends. CDR3 length: 13 residues. The CDR3 coding sequence is TGTGCCAGCAGGATCGCCGACAGCGTCTGGGCTTTCTTT. Its translation: CASRIADSVWAFF.

The chain uses TRBV27 and TRBJ2-2; the match to TRBD2 covers 7 bases. The J segment lost 5 bases and the V segment lost 0 bases, leaving 0 bases of the junction unmatched. Germline V gene data show CDR1 as MNHEY and CDR2 as SMNVEV (reference sequence). This CDR3 has 14 amino acids. CDR3 in DNA: TGTGCCAGCAGTTTATCGGGGGGGACCGGGGAGCTGTTTTTT. Amino acid sequence: CASSLSGGTGELFF.

The chain links TRBV2 to TRBJ1-4; 9 positions agree with TRBD1. Germline assignment: CDR1 SNHLY and CDR2 FYNNEI. The length of the CDR3 is 16 residues. J was trimmed by 0 bases and V by 8 bases; bases with no gene match: 7. The CDR3 here is CASGRTGVATNEKLFF. As DNA, the CDR3 is TGTGCCAGCGGACGGACAGGGGTTGCAACTAATGAAAAACTGTTTTTT.

The table lists this clone with a count of one. The J gene is TRBJ1-6, the V gene TRBV6-5; 10 positions agree with TRBD1. Germline V gene sequence: CDR1 MNHEY, CDR2 SVGAGI. V shed 4 bases, J shed 10 bases, and the junction held 7 bases outside the gene matches. This CDR3 comprises 15 residues. CDR3 residues: CASSFRTGGESPLHF. The CDR3 bases are TGTGCCAGCAGTTTCCGGACAGGGGGAGAGTCACCCCTCCACTTT.

The genes are TRBV27 and TRBJ1-1; 7 nucleotides match TRBD1. CDR3 length: 14 amino acids. V was pared by 5 bases and J by 4 bases, with 7 bases of the junction left unmatched. Germline-derived CDR1 and CDR2 are MNHEY and SMNVEV (reference sequence). The DNA for the CDR3 is TGTGCCAGCAGTAGCAGGGGGTTGAGCACTGAAGCTTTCTTT. It specifies CASSSRGLSTEAFF.

This chain connects TRBV19 to TRBJ1-2; the D gene is possibly TRBD1 (6 bases). With 8 bases removed from V and 4 bases from J, the gap between germline ends came to 17 bases. The CDR3 has 14 amino acids. Germline CDR1 is LNHDA and CDR2 is SQIVND (reference sequence). The CDR3 sequence is CASQPSQGLYGYTF. The CDR3 bases are TGTGCCAGTCAACCCTCACAGGGCCTCTATGGCTACACCTTC.

This clone has only one observation. The chain combines TRBV11-2 with TRBJ2-2; D ambiguous. The germline V gene encodes CDR1 SGHAT and CDR2 FQNNGV. There are 14 residues in the CDR3. Trimming removed 1 base at V and 1 base at J, with 4 bases between. The CDR3, as DNA: TGTGCCAGCAGCTTAGTTCTGAACACCGGGGAGCTGTTTTTT. This sequence encodes CASSLVLNTGELFF.

The chain carries TRBV28 and TRBJ2-3; TRBD2 matches at 8 bases. Germline V gene lookup returns CDR1 MDHEN and CDR2 SYDVKM. The V gene end was trimmed by 5 bases and the J gene end by 5 bases; junction bases not matched to a gene: 6. The CDR3 runs to 14 residues. DNA for the CDR3: TGTGCCAGCAGTCCGGGGGGGGCAAAAGATACGCAGTATTTT. Amino acids: CASSPGGAKDTQYF.

The V call is TRBV29-1, the J call TRBJ1-2; TRBD1 agrees at 8 bases. Germline loops: CDR1 SQVTM, CDR2 ANQGSEA. Losses at the gene ends were 4 bases for V and 0 bases for J; bases not matched to a gene: 7. CDR3 size: 15 residues. The CDR3 is CSVVHGTGSNYGYTF. Written as DNA, the CDR3 is TGCAGCGTTGTTCACGGGACAGGTTCTAACTATGGCTACACCTTC.

The chain carries TRBV29-1 and TRBJ2-2, with TRBD1 as a possible D gene (5 bases). The CDR3 has 13 residues. Per germline, CDR1 SQVTM and CDR2 ANQGSEA. V was trimmed by 3 bases and J by 6 bases, leaving 11 bases between them. The CDR3 nucleotides are TGCAGCGTTGACAGCCAGGGTGCCGGGGAGCTGTTTTTT. It translates to CSVDSQGAGELFF.

This sequence joins TRBV19 and TRBJ2-1; 15 bases match TRBD2. The CDR3 loop spans 15 amino acids. The germline gives CDR1 LNHDA, CDR2 SQIVND (reference sequence). The junction had 3 bases not matched to a gene; V was cut back by 8 bases and J by 4 bases. The CDR3 DNA reads TGTGCCAGTCGGACTAGCGGGGGGGAATACAATGAGCAGTTCTTC. Translating gives CASRTSGGEYNEQFF. Full variable domain (outside the CDR3, taken from reference TRBV19 and TRBJ2-1): DGGITQSPKYLFRKEGQNVTLSCEQNLNHDAMYWYRQDPGQGLRLIYYSQIVNDFQKGDIAEGYSVSREKKESFPLTVTSAQKNPTAFYLCASRTSGGEYNEQFFGPGTRLTVL.

The rearrangement joins TRBV7-9 to TRBJ2-1; a weak D match, TRBD2 (7 bases). V gave up 5 bases and J gave up 15 bases, with 17 bases separating them. CDR1 and CDR2 (germline): SEHNR, FQNEAQ (reference sequence). This CDR3 comprises 12 residues. As DNA, the CDR3 is TGTGCCAGCAGCCCCCGGGGGGCAGGGCCGTTCTTC. This sequence encodes CASSPRGAGPFF.

The chain links TRBV2 to TRBJ1-4; weak D call: TRBD1 (5 bases). Per germline, CDR1 SNHLY and CDR2 FYNNEI. Trimming removed 7 bases from V and 15 bases from J, with 27 bases in between. This CDR3 contains 15 residues. The CDR3 DNA reads TGTGCCAGCAAAGGTGGGAACAGGAGGGGAAAAGAGGTGTTTTTT. The encoded protein is CASKGGNRRGKEVFF. Full variable domain (remainder filled in from reference TRBV2 and TRBJ1-4): EPEVTQTPSHQVTQMGQEVILRCVPISNHLYFYWYRQILGQKVEFLVSFYNNEISEKSEIFDDQFSVERPDGSNFTLKIRSTKLEDSAMYFCASKGGNRRGKEVFFGSGTQLSVL.

The chain links TRBV18 to TRBJ2-5; TRBD1 is a possible D gene (5 bases). CDR1 KGHSH and CDR2 LQKENI come from the germline V gene. The length of the CDR3 is 13 residues. Deletions cut 4 bases from V and 5 bases from J, with 11 bases between. DNA of the CDR3: TGTGCCAGCTCACTAGGGGCAGGGGAGACCCAGTACTTC. Its translation: CASSLGAGETQYF.

The chain recombines TRBV6-4 with TRBJ2-3; 10 bases are a match to TRBD2. Germline V lookup: CDR1 MRHNA, CDR2 SNTAGT. Unmatched junction bases numbered 12, after V lost 4 bases and J lost 8 bases. CDR3 length: 16 residues. This CDR3 reads CASSAVSGGAGGTQYF. The CDR3 DNA reads TGTGCCAGCAGTGCAGTGAGCGGGGGGGCCGGAGGTACGCAGTATTTT.

The chain carries TRBV28 and TRBJ1-2; D is ambiguous. Per the germline V gene, CDR1 is MDHEN and CDR2 is SYDVKM. Trimming left V 5 bases short and J 4 bases short, with 8 bases between. The CDR3 has 12 amino acids. The CDR3 sequence is CASSNSRYGYTF. The CDR3 nucleotides are TGTGCCAGCAGTAACAGCCGCTATGGCTACACCTTC.

In its sample, this clone was seen a few times. The V call is TRBV9, the J call TRBJ1-1; a possible D gene is TRBD1 (5 bases). Germline-derived CDR1 and CDR2 are SGDLS and YYNGEE. The CDR3 covers 16 residues. Trimming cost V 4 bases and J 4 bases, with 20 bases left between them. Written as DNA, the CDR3 is TGTGCCAGCAGCCCCATTGGGGCCGCGCTACCCACTGAAGCTTTCTTT. Amino acids: CASSPIGAALPTEAFF.